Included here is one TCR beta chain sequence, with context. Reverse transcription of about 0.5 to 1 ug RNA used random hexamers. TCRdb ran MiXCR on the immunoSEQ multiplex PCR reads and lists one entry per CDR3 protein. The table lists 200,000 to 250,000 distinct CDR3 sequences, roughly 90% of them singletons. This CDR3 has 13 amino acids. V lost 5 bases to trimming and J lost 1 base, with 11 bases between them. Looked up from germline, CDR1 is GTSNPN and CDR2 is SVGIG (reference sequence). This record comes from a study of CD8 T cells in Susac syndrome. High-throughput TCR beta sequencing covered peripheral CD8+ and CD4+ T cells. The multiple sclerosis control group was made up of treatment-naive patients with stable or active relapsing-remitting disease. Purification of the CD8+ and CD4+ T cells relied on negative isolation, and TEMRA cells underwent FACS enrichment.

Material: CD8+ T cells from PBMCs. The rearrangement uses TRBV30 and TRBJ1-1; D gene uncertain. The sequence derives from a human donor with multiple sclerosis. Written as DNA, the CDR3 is TGTGCCTGGGAGGATAGTCCGAACACTGAAGCTTTCTTT. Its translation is CAWEDSPNTEAFF.